These 32 T cell receptor beta chains originate from one sample sequenced in a study of identifying expanded T cells in peripheral blood. The repertoire was sequenced with immunoSEQ multiplex PCR; TCRdb's copy has only in-frame clones and lacks some. In the table there are around 100,000 clones, around 90% of which are singletons. The sample consisted of blood. These receptor sequences come from a person between 18 and 75 years old in good health.

V gene TRBV20-1 combines with J gene TRBJ1-1, with D possibly TRBD1 on 5 matching bases. CDR1 DFQATT and CDR2 SNEGSKA come from the germline V gene (reference sequence). This CDR3 is 11 amino acids long. Between the trimmed V and J ends, which lost 6 bases and 3 bases, there was a span of 8 bases. CDR3 DNA sequence: TGCAGTGCCCCCAGGGACACTGAAGCTTTCTTT. It translates to CSAPRDTEAFF.

This chain connects TRBV5-6 to TRBJ2-2; 10 bases line up with TRBD1. Germline loops: CDR1 SGHDT, CDR2 YYEEEE. V was pared by 3 bases and J by 5 bases, with 7 bases of the junction left unmatched. CDR3 size: 16 residues. The CDR3 nucleotides are TGTGCCAGCAGCTCCCTGGGACAGGGGAGTACCGGGGAGCTGTTTTTT. Translated: CASSSLGQGSTGELFF.

This clone was detected only a few times. This chain joins TRBV7-3 and TRBJ2-1, with 12 nucleotides matching TRBD1. The CDR3 consists of 15 residues. V shed 5 bases and J 7 bases; nucleotides not matched to a gene: 6. Germline CDR1 is SGHTA and CDR2 is FQGTGA. In DNA form, the CDR3 reads TGTGCCAGCAGCCCAGGGGACAGGGGGCGAAATGAGCAGTTCTTC. Its translation: CASSPGDRGRNEQFF. Using reference TRBV7-3 and TRBJ2-1 for the parts outside the CDR3, the full variable domain is GAGVSQTPSNKVTEKGKYVELRCDPISGHTALYWYRQSLGQGPEFLIYFQGTGAADDSGLPNDRFFAVRPEGSVSTLKIQRTERGDSAVYLCASSPGDRGRNEQFFGPGTRLTVL.

The gene calls are TRBV6-7 and TRBJ2-3, with D unclear. TRBV6-7 is assigned to the ORF class and has an uncertain function. The CDR3 extends over 15 amino acids. The V gene lost 1 base and the J gene lost 1 base, with 9 bases spanning the gap. Here the CDR3 reads CASSYWAGCTDTQYF. CDR3 bases: TGTGCCAGCAGTTACTGGGCCGGGTGCACAGATACGCAGTATTTT.

J is TRBJ1-2 and V is TRBV29-1; 7 positions agree with TRBD1. Germline V gene lookup returns CDR1 SQVTM and CDR2 ANQGSEA. V was clipped by 0 bases and J by 3 bases; unmatched bases: 10. The CDR3 covers 16 residues. CDR3 coding DNA: TGCAGCGTTGAAGACGCAGACAGGGCCACCGACTATGGCTACACCTTC. Encoded protein: CSVEDADRATDYGYTF.

This clone was seen once. The chain employs TRBV2 and TRBJ2-1; D may match TRBD1 or TRBD2 (5 bases each). Germline V lookup: CDR1 SNHLY, CDR2 FYNNEI. CDR3 length: 14 residues. The V end lost 7 bases, the J end lost 1 base, and 11 bases lay between the germline ends. The CDR3 sequence: CASTVRGSYNEQFF. CDR3 nucleotides: TGTGCCAGCACCGTGAGGGGATCCTACAATGAGCAGTTCTTC. Together with reference TRBV2 and TRBJ2-1, the CDR3 gives the full variable domain: EPEVTQTPSHQVTQMGQEVILRCVPISNHLYFYWYRQILGQKVEFLVSFYNNEISEKSEIFDDQFSVERPDGSNFTLKIRSTKLEDSAMYFCASTVRGSYNEQFFGPGTRLTVL.

The chain joins TRBV11-3 to TRBJ2-5, with 7 bases fitting TRBD1. The CDR3 spans 16 residues. J was trimmed by 2 bases and V by 0 bases; bases with no gene match: 6. Germline lookup yields CDR1 SGHNT and CDR2 YENEEA. The CDR3 DNA is TGTGCCAGCAGCTTAGAGGCAGGGACAGCACAAGAGACCCAGTACTTC. This codes for CASSLEAGTAQETQYF.

This chain joins TRBV7-2 and TRBJ2-1, with 8 nucleotides matching TRBD2. The CDR3 is made up of 14 amino acids. The germline gives CDR1 SGHTA, CDR2 FQGNSA. V gave up 4 bases and J gave up 3 bases; unmatched junction bases: 2. The CDR3 DNA sequence: TGTGCCAGCAGCTCGCTAGCGGGCTACAATGAGCAGTTCTTC. This gives the protein CASSSLAGYNEQFF. Using reference TRBV7-2 and TRBJ2-1 for the parts outside the CDR3, the full variable domain is GAGVSQSPSNKVTEKGKDVELRCDPISGHTALYWYRQSLGQGLEFLIYFQGNSAPDKSGLPSDRFSAERTGGSVSTLTIQRTQQEDSAVYLCASSSLAGYNEQFFGPGTRLTVL.

The chain couples TRBV19 to TRBJ1-1; D may be TRBD1 (5 bases). V lost 3 bases and J lost 0, with 8 bases in between. The CDR3 length is 14 residues. Germline CDR1 LNHDA, CDR2 SQIVND (reference sequence). The CDR3 reads CASSIRAMNTEAFF. CDR3 in DNA: TGTGCCAGTAGTATCAGGGCCATGAACACTGAAGCTTTCTTT.

CDR3 sequence: CASSSDPGLAGGGEQFF. In DNA, the CDR3 is TGTGCCAGCAGCTCCGACCCGGGACTAGCGGGAGGGGGTGAGCAGTTCTTC. The chain carries TRBV13 and TRBJ2-1; 16 positions agree with TRBD2. The germline gives CDR1 PRHDT, CDR2 FYEKMQ (reference sequence). The ends lost 4 bases at V and 9 bases at J; junction bases unmatched: 9. This CDR3 region has 17 residues.

The rearrangement links TRBV7-8 to TRBJ2-2, with D perhaps matching TRBD2 (5 bases). The CDR3 has 14 amino acids. Germline CDR1 is SGHVS and CDR2 is FQNEAQ. Trimming left V 3 bases short and J 4 bases short, with 9 bases between. Here the CDR3 reads CASSFLRVTGELFF. CDR3 coding DNA: TGTGCCAGCAGCTTCCTGAGGGTCACCGGGGAGCTGTTTTTT.

CDR3 region: CASRGQPGNQPQHF. Written as DNA, the CDR3 is TGTGCCAGCCGCGGACAACCGGGAAATCAGCCCCAGCATTTT. The gene calls are TRBV7-2 and TRBJ1-5; tentatively, D is TRBD1 (5 bases). The germline gives CDR1 SGHTA, CDR2 FQGNSA. Trimming took 8 bases from V and 4 from J, leaving 15 bases between them. CDR3 length: 14 residues.

This chain joins TRBV19 and TRBJ2-3; TRBD1 aligns across 8 bases. The CDR3 covers 17 residues. The V segment lost 5 bases and the J segment 1 base; nucleotides outside the gene matches: 11. CDR1 is LNHDA, CDR2 SQIVND, per germline (reference sequence). The CDR3 loop is CASSSRTGGFGTDTQYF. CDR3 DNA: TGTGCCAGTAGTTCTCGAACAGGGGGGTTCGGCACAGATACGCAGTATTTT.

V usage is TRBV5-5 and J usage is TRBJ2-1; D is ambiguous. V was cut by 7 bases and J by 9 bases, with 20 bases left in between. The CDR3 is made up of 14 amino acids. Germline CDR1 reads SGHKS; CDR2 reads YYEKEE (reference sequence). Written as DNA, the CDR3 is TGTGCCAGCGGCCGGTACCCGCTTGGGCGTGAGCAGTTCTTC. Translation gives CASGRYPLGREQFF.

The V call is TRBV5-1, the J call TRBJ1-2, with D hard to call. The CDR3 is made up of 14 amino acids. From germline, CDR1 is SGHRS and CDR2 YFSETQ. Trimming left V 3 bases short and J 0 bases short, with 9 bases between. CDR3 nucleotide sequence: TGCGCCAGCAGCTCCGGGGATTCTAACTATGGCTACACCTTC. Translated, it gives CASSSGDSNYGYTF.

This clone came up once. J is TRBJ1-2 and V is TRBV5-6; D is perhaps TRBD1 (5 bases). The V gene's germline CDR1 is SGHDT and CDR2 YYEEEE. The CDR3 length is 13 residues. V was pared by 4 bases and J by 10 bases, with 17 bases between. CDR3 residues: CASSPGTEVFYTF. Written as DNA, the CDR3 is TGTGCCAGCAGCCCGGGGACGGAGGTCTTCTACACCTTC.

This clone was seen only a few times. The rearrangement links TRBV6-4 to TRBJ1-2; maybe TRBD1 (5 bases). Trimming shortened V by 6 bases and J by 4 bases, and 12 bases separated the two germline ends. There are 13 residues in the CDR3. Germline CDR1 reads MRHNA; CDR2 reads SNTAGT. In nucleotides, the CDR3 is TGTGCCAGCAGCGATGGTGGGGGCTATGGCTACACCTTC. Protein sequence: CASSDGGGYGYTF.

This chain joins TRBV5-4 and TRBJ2-1; D may be TRBD2 (6 bases). The CDR3 totals 15 residues. Germline CDR1 SGHNT, CDR2 YYREEE (reference sequence). Trimming cost V 4 bases and J 0 bases, with 11 bases left between them. As DNA, the CDR3 is TGTGCCAGCAGCCCGGGACTTTCCTCCTACAATGAGCAGTTCTTC. Translation: CASSPGLSSYNEQFF.

This chain links TRBV29-1 with TRBJ2-1; maybe TRBD2 (6 bases). Trimming pared 7 bases from V and 6 bases from J, leaving 22 bases between. CDR3 length equals 15 residues. Germline-derived CDR1 and CDR2 are SQVTM and ANQGSEA. Here the CDR3 DNA reads TGCAGCGCGTGGGGCCTCGGGGAGGAGCGCAATGAGCAGTTCTTC. It yields the protein CSAWGLGEERNEQFF.

The V call is TRBV6-6, the J call TRBJ1-2; D unresolved. This CDR3 comprises 13 residues. Trimming removed 7 bases from V and 1 base from J, with 10 bases in between. Germline loops: CDR1 MNHNY, CDR2 SVGAGI (reference sequence). The CDR3 reads CASTRGFNYGYTF. CDR3 DNA sequence: TGTGCCAGCACCCGGGGATTTAACTATGGCTACACCTTC.

V usage is TRBV12-5 and J usage is TRBJ1-1, with a tentative D call TRBD1 (6 bases). The CDR3 extends over 15 amino acids. From germline, CDR1 is LGHNT and CDR2 FRNRAP. The V end lost 4 bases, the J end lost 1 base, and 13 bases lay between the germline ends. The chain's CDR3 is CASGSTDRENTEAFF. The CDR3 DNA reads TGTGCTAGTGGTTCAACGGACAGAGAGAACACTGAAGCTTTCTTT.

The rearrangement links TRBV10-3 to TRBJ2-6; 9 bases align to TRBD2. The CDR3 sequence is 19 residues long. Germline lookup yields CDR1 ENHRY and CDR2 SYGVKD. V shed 0 bases and J 0 bases; nucleotides not matched to a gene: 6. CDR3 amino acids: CAISESKLTSGSGANVLTF. The CDR3, as DNA: TGTGCCATCAGTGAGTCGAAATTGACTAGCGGCTCTGGGGCCAACGTCCTGACTTTC.

This chain connects TRBV6-1 to TRBJ1-5; D not certain. Trimming pared 6 bases from V and 3 bases from J, leaving 9 bases between. The CDR3 covers 13 residues. Per the germline V gene, CDR1 is MNHNS and CDR2 is SASEGT. This CDR3 reads CASRYSFNQPQHF. CDR3 DNA: TGTGCCAGCAGGTACAGCTTCAATCAGCCCCAGCATTTT.

This clone was picked up one time. The chain has TRBV7-9 and TRBJ1-2, with D possibly being TRBD1 (5 bases). Germline V gene lookup returns CDR1 SEHNR and CDR2 FQNEAQ (reference sequence). This CDR3 contains 15 residues. With 3 bases removed from V and 6 bases from J, the gap between germline ends came to 17 bases. As DNA, the CDR3 is TGTGCCAGCAGCTTGAATAGCGGGCAGGGAGATGGCTACACCTTC. Protein sequence: CASSLNSGQGDGYTF.

This clone was counted once. V usage is TRBV5-6 and J usage is TRBJ2-1; weak D call: TRBD1 (6 bases). Germline CDR1 reads SGHDT; CDR2 reads YYEEEE. Trimming left V 1 base short and J 1 base short, with 15 bases between. This CDR3 region has 17 residues. The CDR3, as DNA: TGTGCCAGCAGCTTGAGGCGGCAGGGGCCATCCTACAATGAGCAGTTCTTC. As protein: CASSLRRQGPSYNEQFF. Using reference TRBV5-6 and TRBJ2-1 for the parts outside the CDR3, the full variable domain is DAGVTQSPTHLIKTRGQQVTLRCSPKSGHDTVSWYQQALGQGPQFIFQYYEEEERQRGNFPDRFSGHQFPNYSSELNVNALLLGDSALYLCASSLRRQGPSYNEQFFGPGTRLTVL.

CDR3 region: CAWGTGGGVGYTF. CDR3 DNA sequence: TGTGCCTGGGGGACAGGGGGCGGAGTTGGCTACACCTTC. The chain links TRBV30 to TRBJ1-2; 12 nucleotides agree with TRBD1. This CDR3 has 13 amino acids. Germline CDR1 and CDR2: GTSNPN and SVGIG (reference sequence). Trimming cost V 5 bases and J 7 bases; bases outside gene matches: 5.

The rearrangement links TRBV9 to TRBJ2-5; TRBD2 matches 8 bases. The CDR3 totals 15 residues. After removal of 3 bases from V and 5 bases from J, the junction contained 9 bases not matched to a gene. The V gene's germline CDR1 is SGDLS and CDR2 YYNGEE. The DNA for the CDR3 is TGTGCCAGCAGCGGTGAAGCGGGAGTGTGGGAGACCCAGTACTTC. Translating it yields CASSGEAGVWETQYF.

The chain is built from TRBV9 and TRBJ2-1; 12 bases fit TRBD2. This CDR3 is 15 amino acids long. The V gene's germline CDR1 is SGDLS and CDR2 YYNGEE. Losses at the gene ends were 0 bases for V and 8 bases for J; bases not matched to a gene: 3. CDR3 sequence: CASSVGLAGGHEQFF. The CDR3 region has the DNA TGTGCCAGCAGCGTAGGGCTAGCGGGGGGGCATGAGCAGTTCTTC.

The chain joins TRBV29-1 to TRBJ2-3; D tentatively reads TRBD1 or TRBD2 (6 bases each). The germline V gene has CDR1 SQVTM and CDR2 ANQGSEA. Trimming cost V 4 bases and J 2 bases, with 16 bases left between them. The CDR3 is 15 residues long. The CDR3 protein is CSVARGQANTDTQYF. The CDR3 coding sequence is TGCAGCGTTGCCCGGGGGCAGGCCAACACAGATACGCAGTATTTT.

The chain has TRBV9 and TRBJ2-6; D uncertain. Germline CDR1 is SGDLS and CDR2 is YYNGEE. The CDR3 loop spans 15 amino acids. V was trimmed by 3 bases and J by 0 bases, leaving 7 bases between them. CDR3 region: CASSAPSSGANVLTF. In DNA form, the CDR3 reads TGTGCCAGCAGCGCCCCCTCCTCTGGGGCCAACGTCCTGACTTTC. Complete variable domain (other parts from reference TRBV9 and TRBJ2-6): DSGVTQTPKHLITATGQRVTLRCSPRSGDLSVYWYQQSLDQGLQFLIQYYNGEERAKGNILERFSAQQFPDLHSELNLSSLELGDSALYFCASSAPSSGANVLTFGAGSRLTVL.

The chain has TRBV2 and TRBJ2-1; D may match TRBD1 or TRBD2 (5 bases each). The germline V gene encodes CDR1 SNHLY and CDR2 FYNNEI. The CDR3 loop spans 15 amino acids. V lost 6 bases and J lost 3, with 15 bases in between. Here the CDR3 reads CASSLRDVNYNEQFF. CDR3 nucleotide sequence: TGTGCCAGCAGCCTCCGGGACGTAAACTACAATGAGCAGTTCTTC.

The gene calls are TRBV29-1 and TRBJ2-1; D is unresolved. Per germline, CDR1 SQVTM and CDR2 ANQGSEA. This CDR3 has 12 residues. The germline V and J ends were trimmed by 3 bases and 9 bases, with 12 bases remaining between them. CDR3 bases: TGCAGCGTTGACGGCGCCTGGGGTGAGCAGTTCTTC. As protein: CSVDGAWGEQFF.